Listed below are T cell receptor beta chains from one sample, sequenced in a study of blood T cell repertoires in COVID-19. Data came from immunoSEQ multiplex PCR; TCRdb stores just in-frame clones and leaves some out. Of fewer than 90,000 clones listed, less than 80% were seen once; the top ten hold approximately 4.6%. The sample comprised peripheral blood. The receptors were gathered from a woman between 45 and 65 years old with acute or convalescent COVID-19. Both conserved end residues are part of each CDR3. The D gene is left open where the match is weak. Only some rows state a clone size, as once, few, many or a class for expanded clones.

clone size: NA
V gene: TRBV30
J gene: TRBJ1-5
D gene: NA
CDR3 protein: CAWSVLPSQPQHF
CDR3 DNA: TGTGCCTGGAGTGTACTCCCAAGTCAGCCCCAGCATTTT

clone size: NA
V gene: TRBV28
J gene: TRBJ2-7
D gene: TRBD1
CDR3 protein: CASSLWGTGSYEQYF
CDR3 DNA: TGTGCCAGCAGTTTATGGGGGACAGGATCCTACGAGCAGTACTTC

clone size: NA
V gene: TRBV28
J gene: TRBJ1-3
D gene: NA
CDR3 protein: CASTLSTGLLGNTIYF
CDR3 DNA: TGTGCCAGCACCCTATCGACAGGTCTACTTGGAAACACCATATATTTT

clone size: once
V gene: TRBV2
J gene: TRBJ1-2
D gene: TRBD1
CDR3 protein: CASGYGTGDGYTF
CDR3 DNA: TGTGCCAGCGGCTATGGGACAGGGGATGGCTACACCTTC

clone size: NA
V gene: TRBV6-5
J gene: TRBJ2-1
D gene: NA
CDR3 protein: CASSWDTDNEQFF
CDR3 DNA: TGTGCCAGCAGTTGGGACACGGACAATGAGCAGTTCTTC

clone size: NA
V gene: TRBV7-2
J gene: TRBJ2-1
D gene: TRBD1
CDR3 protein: CASSLVPGQGSDEQFF
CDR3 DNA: TGTGCCAGCAGCTTAGTTCCGGGACAGGGATCGGATGAGCAGTTCTTC

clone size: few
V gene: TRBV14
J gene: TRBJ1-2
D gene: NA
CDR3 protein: CASSQDLAKGYTF
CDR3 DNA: TGTGCCAGCAGCCAAGATCTAGCCAAAGGCTACACCTTC

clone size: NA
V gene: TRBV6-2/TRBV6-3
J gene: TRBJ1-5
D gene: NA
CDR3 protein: CASSLGGATTNQPQHF
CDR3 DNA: TGTGCCAGCAGCCTCGGCGGGGCCACCACTAATCAGCCCCAGCATTTT

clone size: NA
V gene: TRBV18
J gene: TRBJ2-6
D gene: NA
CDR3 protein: CASSPTGSGANVLTF
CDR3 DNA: TGTGCCAGCTCACCAACAGGGAGTGGGGCCAACGTCCTGACTTTC

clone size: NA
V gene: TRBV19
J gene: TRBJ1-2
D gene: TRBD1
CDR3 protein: CARVSAGGDGYTF
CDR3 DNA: TGTGCCAGAGTATCTGCAGGGGGCGATGGCTACACCTTC

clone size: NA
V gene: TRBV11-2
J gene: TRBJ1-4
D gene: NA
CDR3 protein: CASSLDRGANEKLFF
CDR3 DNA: TGTGCCAGCAGCTTAGACCGGGGAGCTAATGAAAAACTGTTTTTT

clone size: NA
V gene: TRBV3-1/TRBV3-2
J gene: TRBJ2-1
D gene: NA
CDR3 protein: CASSQELDYNEQFF
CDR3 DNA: TGTGCCAGCAGCCAAGAACTAGACTACAATGAGCAGTTCTTC

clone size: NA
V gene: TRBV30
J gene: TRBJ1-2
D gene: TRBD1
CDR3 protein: CAFRQGAYGYTF
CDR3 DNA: TGTGCCTTCCGACAGGGCGCCTATGGCTACACCTTC

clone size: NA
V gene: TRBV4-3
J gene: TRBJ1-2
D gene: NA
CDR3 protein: CASSQDLGRDANYGYTF
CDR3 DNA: TGCGCCAGCAGCCAAGATCTGGGCAGGGATGCTAACTATGGCTACACCTTC

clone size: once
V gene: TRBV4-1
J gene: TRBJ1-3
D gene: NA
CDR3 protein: CASSQVLSAGSGNTIYF
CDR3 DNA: TGCGCCAGCAGCCAAGTTCTCTCCGCAGGGTCTGGAAACACCATATATTTT

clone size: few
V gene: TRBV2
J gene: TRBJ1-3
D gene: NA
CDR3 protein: CASSEVAGWNSGNTIYF
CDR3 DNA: TGTGCCAGCAGTGAAGTCGCAGGGTGGAACTCTGGAAACACCATATATTTT

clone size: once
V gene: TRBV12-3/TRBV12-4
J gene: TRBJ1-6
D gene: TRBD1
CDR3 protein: CASSLDRVAPLHF
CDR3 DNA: TGTGCCAGCAGCCTGGACAGGGTAGCACCCCTCCACTTT

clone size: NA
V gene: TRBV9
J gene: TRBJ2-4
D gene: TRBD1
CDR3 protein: CASSVAGGAGNIQYF
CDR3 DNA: TGTGCCAGCAGCGTAGCAGGGGGCGCAGGAAACATTCAGTACTTC

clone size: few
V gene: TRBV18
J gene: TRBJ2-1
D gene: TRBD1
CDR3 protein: CASSKPLGQGVYNEQFF
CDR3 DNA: TGTGCCAGCTCAAAGCCCCTTGGGCAGGGGGTATACAATGAGCAGTTCTTC

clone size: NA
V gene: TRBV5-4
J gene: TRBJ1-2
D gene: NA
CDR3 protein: CASSAGGSFGNPFNYGYTF
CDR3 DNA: TGTGCCAGCAGTGCCGGGGGTTCTTTCGGAAACCCTTTTAACTATGGCTACACCTTC

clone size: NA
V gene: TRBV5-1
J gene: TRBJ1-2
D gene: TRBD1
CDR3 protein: CASSLGQGPGGYTF
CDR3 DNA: TGCGCCAGCAGCCTTGGACAGGGGCCAGGTGGCTACACCTTC

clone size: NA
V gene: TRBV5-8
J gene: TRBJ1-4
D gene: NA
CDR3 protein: CASSLGVTGNEKLFF
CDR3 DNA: TGTGCCAGCAGCCTAGGGGTTACTGGTAATGAAAAACTGTTTTTT

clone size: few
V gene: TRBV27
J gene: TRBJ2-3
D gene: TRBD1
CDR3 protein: CASRDRAIDTQYF
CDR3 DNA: TGTGCCAGCAGAGACAGGGCAATAGATACGCAGTATTTT

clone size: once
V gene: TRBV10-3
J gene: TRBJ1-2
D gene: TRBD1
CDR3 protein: CAIGDRGSTNYGYTF
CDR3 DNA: TGTGCCATCGGGGACAGGGGCTCTACTAACTATGGCTACACCTTC

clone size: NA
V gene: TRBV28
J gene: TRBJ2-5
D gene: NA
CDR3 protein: CASSVQGIGQETQYF
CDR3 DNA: TGTGCCAGCAGTGTACAGGGTATCGGGCAAGAGACCCAGTACTTC